This TCR beta chain came from a study of CD8 T cells in Susac syndrome. General study points: By the study's own acknowledgment, its TCR sequencing and HLA analysis included relatively few individuals.

RNA, at roughly 0.5 to 1 ug, was reverse transcribed with random hexamers. The TCR beta CDR3 was amplified by immunoSEQ multiplex PCR across 54 Vbeta, 13 Jbeta. Each CDR3 protein gets one entry after TCRdb re-called the immunoSEQ multiplex PCR reads with MiXCR. Here the sample spans over 350,000 distinct CDR3 sequences, 75% to 90% being singletons. With V trimmed by 3 bases and J by 3 bases, 3 bases remained unmatched. CDR1 SEHNR and CDR2 FQNEAQ come from the germline V gene (reference sequence). The CDR3 totals 15 residues. As concerns this clonotype: Its antigen is not known.

The sequence was collected from a human donor with multiple sclerosis. Sequencing used CD8+ T cells from PBMCs. This chain links TRBV7-9 with TRBJ2-2; 8 bases line up with TRBD1. This CDR3 reads CASSLGQEDTGELFF. The CDR3 nucleotides read TGTGCCAGCAGCTTGGGACAGGAGGACACCGGGGAGCTGTTTTTT.